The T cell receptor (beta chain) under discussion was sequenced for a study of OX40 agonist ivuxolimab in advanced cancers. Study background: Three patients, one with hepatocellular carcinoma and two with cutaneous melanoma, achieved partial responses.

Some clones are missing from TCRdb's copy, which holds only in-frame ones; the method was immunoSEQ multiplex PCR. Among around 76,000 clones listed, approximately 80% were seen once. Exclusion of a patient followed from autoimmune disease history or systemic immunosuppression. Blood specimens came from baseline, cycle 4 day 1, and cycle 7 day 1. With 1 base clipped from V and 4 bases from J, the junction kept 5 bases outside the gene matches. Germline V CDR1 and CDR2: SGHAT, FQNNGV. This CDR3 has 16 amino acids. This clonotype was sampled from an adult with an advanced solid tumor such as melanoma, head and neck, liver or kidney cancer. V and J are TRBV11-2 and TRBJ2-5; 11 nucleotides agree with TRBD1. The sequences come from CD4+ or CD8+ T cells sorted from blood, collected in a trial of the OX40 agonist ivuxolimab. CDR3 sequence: CASSLGTGGGGETQYF. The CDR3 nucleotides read TGTGCCAGCAGCTTAGGGACAGGGGGCGGGGGAGAGACCCAGTACTTC.